The sequence of this TCR beta chain was determined in a study of post-analysis software for immune sequencing data. Study-wide findings and caveats: About 5 TRBV segments occurring more often in patients than controls included TRBV5-6, TRBV5-1 and TRBV20-1.

Concerning this clonotype itself: The antigen remains unidentified.

TCR beta cDNA libraries had unique molecular identifiers. A single record per CDR3 protein comes from TCRdb applying MiXCR to the PCR reads. Among almost 700,000 distinct CDR3 sequences listed, over 45% were seen once. This CDR3 has 12 amino acids. The V and J ends lost 2 bases and 13 bases respectively, with 14 bases between them. Germline loops: CDR1 WSHSY, CDR2 SAAADI. Sequencing used blood. This TCR came from a girl aged 2 to 10 with multiple sclerosis. The chain carries TRBV10-2 and TRBJ2-5, with a tentative D call TRBD1 (6 bases). The DNA for the CDR3 is TGCGCCAGCAGTGAGGCAGGACAGAGTTGGTACTTC. Translation: CASSEAGQSWYF.